The 25 T cell receptor beta chains presented below share a single source sample, sequenced in a study of blood T cell repertoires in COVID-19. The repertoire was sequenced with immunoSEQ multiplex PCR; TCRdb's copy has only in-frame clones and lacks some. Here the sample spans some 130,000 clones, about 85% being singletons. Sample: peripheral blood. These receptors originate from an elderly man with acute or convalescent COVID-19.

This chain joins TRBV24-1 and TRBJ1-2; TRBD1 might be the D (5 bases). This CDR3 region has 12 residues. V lost 9 bases and J 6 bases, leaving 13 bases between the germline ends. In germline, CDR1 is KGHDR, CDR2 SFDVKD. The CDR3 coding sequence is TGTGCCACCGCCGCACAGGATAATGGCTACACCTTC. Translated, it gives CATAAQDNGYTF.

The rearrangement links TRBV5-1 to TRBJ1-3; D perhaps matches TRBD1 (5 bases). Germline V gene data show CDR1 as SGHRS and CDR2 as YFSETQ. The CDR3 loop spans 14 amino acids. V was trimmed by 7 bases and J by 2 bases, leaving 13 bases between them. CDR3 DNA sequence: TGCGCCAGCCAACCGGGACTGACTGGAAACACCATATATTTT. It yields the protein CASQPGLTGNTIYF.

This chain uses TRBV11-2 with TRBJ2-2, with D maybe TRBD2 (6 bases). Per germline, CDR1 SGHAT and CDR2 FQNNGV. Trimming removed 5 bases at V and 1 base at J, with 8 bases between. The CDR3 is made up of 14 amino acids. CDR3 DNA sequence: TGTGCCAGCAGCCTTAGCGGGAACACCGGGGAGCTGTTTTTT. It translates to CASSLSGNTGELFF.

This sequence joins TRBV6-1 and TRBJ1-1; no firm D call. Trimming left V 1 base short and J 7 bases short, with 13 bases between. There are 14 residues in the CDR3. Per germline, CDR1 MNHNS and CDR2 SASEGT. The CDR3 reads CASSEGAKGLEAFF. The CDR3, as DNA: TGTGCCAGCAGTGAAGGGGCAAAAGGACTTGAAGCTTTCTTT.

The gene calls are TRBV5-8 and TRBJ2-3; 11 positions match TRBD2. The CDR3 runs 15 residues. V trimming: 4 bases; J trimming: 5 bases; junction bases outside the gene matches: 6. CDR1 and CDR2 (germline): SGHTS, YDEGEE. The CDR3 sequence: CASSPLAGVGDTQYF. CDR3 coding DNA: TGTGCCAGCAGCCCACTAGCGGGGGTAGGAGATACGCAGTATTTT.

CDR3 sequence reads: CASSLGQYGYTF. The CDR3, as DNA: TGTGCCAGCAGCTTAGGCCAGTATGGCTACACCTTC. The chain combines TRBV11-2 with TRBJ1-2; D gene unclear. This CDR3 spans 12 amino acids. In germline, CDR1 is SGHAT, CDR2 FQNNGV. The V end lost 1 base, the J end lost 5 bases, and 5 bases lay between the germline ends.

This clone was picked up one time. The J gene is TRBJ2-3, the V gene TRBV9; D ambiguous. Germline CDR1 SGDLS, CDR2 YYNGEE. V was pared by 0 bases and J by 0 bases, with 8 bases between. The CDR3 runs 15 residues. The CDR3 DNA sequence: TGTGCCAGCAGCGTAGTCGGAGCTAGCACAGATACGCAGTATTTT. Protein product: CASSVVGASTDTQYF.

The gene calls are TRBV19 and TRBJ1-2, with 10 bases fitting TRBD1. Germline CDR1 and CDR2: LNHDA and SQIVND (reference sequence). V shed 8 bases, J shed 4 bases, and the junction held 4 bases outside the gene matches. The CDR3 runs 13 residues. In DNA form, the CDR3 reads TGTGCCAGTCGGACAGGGGGAAGCTATGGCTACACCTTC. This codes for CASRTGGSYGYTF. Looking up the rest from reference TRBV19 and TRBJ1-2 gives the full variable domain: DGGITQSPKYLFRKEGQNVTLSCEQNLNHDAMYWYRQDPGQGLRLIYYSQIVNDFQKGDIAEGYSVSREKKESFPLTVTSAQKNPTAFYLCASRTGGSYGYTFGSGTRLTVV.

The chain carries TRBV14 and TRBJ2-1; TRBD2 aligns across 13 bases. V was clipped by 7 bases and J by 7 bases; unmatched bases: 4. Germline V CDR1 and CDR2: SGHDN, FVKESK. This CDR3 spans 14 amino acids. This chain's CDR3 is CASTTSGRVNEQFF. The CDR3 DNA reads as TGTGCCAGCACAACTAGCGGGAGGGTGAATGAGCAGTTCTTC.

The J gene is TRBJ1-1, the V gene TRBV30, with TRBD1 matching 7 bases. V gave up 3 bases and J gave up 4 bases; unmatched junction bases: 5. The germline V gene has CDR1 GTSNPN and CDR2 SVGIG (reference sequence). CDR3 length: 13 amino acids. Written as DNA, the CDR3 is TGTGCCTGGAGGCGACAGGGAACCACTGAAGCTTTCTTT. Translating gives CAWRRQGTTEAFF.

The chain carries TRBV19 and TRBJ2-1, with 7 bases lining up with TRBD1. The CDR3 has 13 residues. Germline V gives CDR1 LNHDA, CDR2 SQIVND (reference sequence). V was pared by 5 bases and J by 5 bases, with 3 bases of the junction left unmatched. The CDR3 region is CASSRDSNNEQFF. In nucleotides, the CDR3 is TGTGCCAGTAGTCGGGACAGCAACAATGAGCAGTTCTTC.

This rearrangement joins TRBV5-1 to TRBJ2-3; D might be TRBD2 (5 bases). The CDR3 runs to 14 residues. V lost 4 bases to trimming and J lost 0 bases, with 9 bases between them. Germline V gives CDR1 SGHRS, CDR2 YFSETQ. This chain's CDR3 is CASSPSGSTDTQYF. For the CDR3, the DNA is TGCGCCAGCAGCCCTTCGGGGAGCACAGATACGCAGTATTTT.

This sequence joins TRBV6-5 and TRBJ1-4, with D unresolved. In germline, CDR1 is MNHEY, CDR2 SVGAGI. Between the trimmed V and J ends, which lost 9 bases and 0 bases, there was a span of 14 bases. The length of the CDR3 is 15 residues. CDR3 sequence reads: CASRFEETTNEKLFF. The CDR3 region has the DNA TGTGCCAGTCGTTTCGAGGAGACAACTAATGAAAAACTGTTTTTT.

The chain employs TRBV27 and TRBJ2-4; TRBD1 matches at 9 bases. The CDR3 is made up of 13 amino acids. V shed 4 bases, J shed 5 bases, and the junction held 0 bases outside the gene matches. From germline, CDR1 is MNHEY and CDR2 SMNVEV (reference sequence). The CDR3 DNA follows: TGTGCCAGCAGTTGGGACAGGGAAAACATTCAGTACTTC. Translated: CASSWDRENIQYF.

The chain has TRBV6-2 or TRBV6-3 and TRBJ2-7; D possibly corresponds to TRBD1 (6 bases). The CDR3 consists of 14 residues. Trimming shortened V by 5 bases and J by 2 bases, and 13 bases separated the two germline ends. The germline CDR1 and CDR2 sequences are MNHEY and SVGEGT. The CDR3 reads CASSPWDNPYEQYF. The CDR3 DNA sequence: TGTGCCAGCAGTCCGTGGGACAACCCCTACGAGCAGTACTTC.

The chain couples TRBV19 to TRBJ1-5; D gene uncertain. The CDR3 consists of 16 residues. Deletions cut 6 bases from V and 1 base from J, with 16 bases between. CDR1 is LNHDA and CDR2 is SQIVND in the germline V gene (reference sequence). CDR3 nucleotides: TGTGCCAGTAGCCCTCGGGGAACGGGAAGCAATCAGCCCCAGCATTTT. Translating it yields CASSPRGTGSNQPQHF.

The chain uses TRBV29-1 and TRBJ1-2; possibly TRBD1 for D (6 bases). The CDR3 spans 16 residues. The germline CDR1 and CDR2 sequences are SQVTM and ANQGSEA. Trimming took off 4 bases at V and 2 bases at J, with 20 bases between the two ends. The CDR3 nucleotides read TGCAGCGTTGGGGGGCGTACCGGGACAACCAACTATGGCTACACCTTC. This translates into CSVGGRTGTTNYGYTF.

The gene calls are TRBV10-1 and TRBJ2-1; perhaps TRBD1 as D (5 bases). This CDR3 spans 14 amino acids. V lost 10 bases and J lost 3, with 16 bases in between. The germline CDR1 and CDR2 sequences are WNHNN and SYGVQD (reference sequence). CDR3 nucleotide sequence: TGCGCCACCGCCGTAGACAGATTCTACAATGAGCAGTTCTTC. Translation gives CATAVDRFYNEQFF.

The chain couples TRBV10-3 to TRBJ2-3; D may be TRBD2 (5 bases). Germline V lookup: CDR1 ENHRY, CDR2 SYGVKD. Trimming took off 3 bases at V and 0 bases at J, with 10 bases between the two ends. CDR3 length equals 15 residues. CDR3 residues: CAISERGDSTDTQYF. CDR3 bases: TGTGCCATCAGTGAACGGGGTGACAGCACAGATACGCAGTATTTT.

This chain uses TRBV7-2 with TRBJ1-6; a weak D match, TRBD1 (6 bases). Germline V gives CDR1 SGHTA, CDR2 FQGNSA. The V gene lost 5 bases and the J gene lost 10 bases, with 15 bases spanning the gap. This CDR3 contains 14 residues. In nucleotides, the CDR3 is TGTGCCAGCAGCGCGGACAGTAATCGGTCACCCCTCCACTTT. Its protein product is CASSADSNRSPLHF.

The chain carries TRBV19 and TRBJ2-1, with D perhaps matching TRBD1 (6 bases). Germline CDR1 reads LNHDA; CDR2 reads SQIVND (reference sequence). This CDR3 spans 15 amino acids. V was trimmed by 8 bases and J by 0 bases, leaving 14 bases between them. CDR3 DNA sequence: TGTGCCAGTGCCAGACAGGTGTTCTCCTACAATGAGCAGTTCTTC. It specifies CASARQVFSYNEQFF.

This chain connects TRBV12-3 or TRBV12-4 to TRBJ1-2, with D possibly TRBD1 on 6 matching bases. This CDR3 region has 13 residues. V was shortened by 6 bases and J by 6 bases, with 14 bases between the two germline ends. CDR3 nucleotides: TGTGCCAGCAGACCTACAGGGTTCCATGGCTACACCTTC. Protein: CASRPTGFHGYTF.

This clone has more than one count but fewer than ten. CDR3 sequence reads: CASSGQNSNQPQHF. DNA of the CDR3: TGTGCCAGCAGTGGCCAGAATAGCAATCAGCCCCAGCATTTT. The chain joins TRBV5-6 to TRBJ1-5; D remains ambiguous. CDR3 size: 14 residues. Germline V gene lookup returns CDR1 SGHDT and CDR2 YYEEEE. The V end was cut by 5 bases, the J end by 0 bases, with 9 bases between.

This chain joins TRBV10-2 and TRBJ1-5; a possible D gene is TRBD1 (6 bases). CDR1 is WSHSY and CDR2 is SAAADI in the germline V gene. Trimming pared 6 bases from V and 4 bases from J, leaving 10 bases between. There are 13 residues in the CDR3. The CDR3 loop reads CASRQGENQPQHF. The CDR3, as DNA: TGCGCCAGCAGACAGGGTGAGAATCAGCCCCAGCATTTT.

The rearrangement uses TRBV7-2 and TRBJ2-7; TRBD1 aligns across 9 bases. Trimming removed 2 bases from V and 5 bases from J; junction bases left unmatched: 13. The CDR3 sequence is 17 residues long. Per the germline V gene, CDR1 is SGHTA and CDR2 is FQGNSA. The CDR3 here is CASSLRGAGTGTHEQYF. The CDR3 coding sequence is TGTGCCAGCAGCTTAAGAGGGGCCGGGACAGGGACCCACGAGCAGTACTTC.